The T cell receptor (beta chain) under discussion was sequenced for a study of blood T cell repertoires in COVID-19. This CDR3 is built from 15 residues. Per the germline V gene, CDR1 is SNHLY and CDR2 is FYNNEI. Trimming at V came to 6 bases and at J to 7 bases, leaving 9 bases not matched to a gene. Participant ages covered about 18 to 95 years across 24 US areas. Per the original data handling: It was from reference gene primer amplification that nucleated cell counts were estimated. Here immunoSEQ multiplex PCR was the method, and the copy in TCRdb shows in-frame clones only, minus some. That table furnishes V, J and clone size, whereas the DNA furnished D and trimming. The top ten clones hold less than 20% of a sample with approximately 210,000 clones, more than 65% of them seen once.

The rearrangement joins TRBV2 to TRBJ2-4; 10 bases align to TRBD2. The sequencing sample was made of PBMCs or T cells enriched from blood (not recorded which). This receptor was obtained from a woman aged 45 to 65 with acute COVID-19. The CDR3 coding sequence is TGTGCCAGCAGCCTCAGCAGCGGGGGGGGGAACATTCAGTACTTC. It is translated as CASSLSSGGGNIQYF.